The clone carrying this T cell receptor beta chain was recorded many times. The antigen is unknown. Investigators amplified TCR beta CDR3 regions from RNA transcripts. HTBI primers served in a first-round RT-PCR, which a second-round multiplex PCR followed. TCRdb re-called the multiplex PCR reads through MiXCR, storing one row per CDR3 protein. The data contain about 420,000 distinct CDR3 sequences, around 21% of them singletons. The data belong to a study of Graves' ophthalmopathy and Graves' hyperthyroidism. Study-wide points: Appearing in blood as well were most expanded thyroid clonotypes above 0.001 frequency. Ophthalmopathy progression was predicted by the model at less than 71% sensitivity and approximately 73% specificity.

No progression to ophthalmopathy over 18 months defined stable hyperthyroidism. This TCR was recovered from a woman aged 18 to 35 with stable Graves' hyperthyroidism. Material for sequencing was peripheral blood.

CDR3 nucleotide sequence: TGTGCCAGCAGCTTAGGAATTAGCGGGAGCAAGACCCAGTACTTC. This codes for CASSLGISGSKTQYF. The rearrangement uses TRBV7-2 and TRBJ2-5, with 9 nucleotides matching TRBD2. The V segment lost 1 base and the J segment 6 bases; nucleotides outside the gene matches: 6. In germline, CDR1 is SGHTA, CDR2 FQGNSA. The CDR3 covers 15 residues.